Below, 6 T cell receptor beta chains from the same sample are listed, as sequenced in a study of T cell responses to AZD1222 COVID-19 vaccine. Assay used: immunoSEQ multiplex PCR; TCRdb lists only in-frame clones, some missing. The profile shows about 270,000 clones, around 93% of them singletons. Sequenced here: peripheral blood, sampled 28 days after the second AZD1222 dose. The origin of the receptors is an adult who received the AZD1222 COVID-19 vaccine.

The V call is TRBV6-1, the J call TRBJ1-5; D uncertain. Trimming removed 1 base at V and 2 bases at J, with 6 bases between. The germline V gene encodes CDR1 MNHNS and CDR2 SASEGT. This CDR3 is 14 amino acids long. Written as DNA, the CDR3 is TGTGCCAGCAGTGAAGGTGCAGGCAATCAGCCCCAGCATTTT. It translates to CASSEGAGNQPQHF.

The chain recombines TRBV28 with TRBJ2-1; perhaps TRBD2 as D (6 bases). V gave up 8 bases and J gave up 8 bases, with 16 bases separating them. Looked up from germline, CDR1 is MDHEN and CDR2 is SYDVKM. The CDR3 covers 13 residues. The CDR3 loop reads CASGGLPRDEQFF. DNA of the CDR3: TGTGCCAGCGGGGGACTCCCTAGAGATGAGCAGTTCTTC.

J is TRBJ1-5 and V is TRBV5-5; D is ambiguous. This CDR3 comprises 15 residues. V shed 4 bases and J shed 8 bases, with 19 bases lying between them. Germline V gene sequence: CDR1 SGHKS, CDR2 YYEKEE (reference sequence). CDR3 loop: CASSPLGNTKEPQHF. Written as DNA, the CDR3 is TGTGCCAGCAGCCCCCTCGGCAACACTAAGGAGCCCCAGCATTTT.

The chain's CDR3 is CASSYEAGNTEAFF. DNA of the CDR3: TGTGCCAGCAGTTACGAGGCGGGGAACACTGAAGCTTTCTTT. The V gene is TRBV6-5, the J gene TRBJ1-1; no clear D gene. The germline V gene has CDR1 MNHEY and CDR2 SVGAGI. CDR3 size: 14 residues. V was cut by 2 bases and J by 1 base, with 8 bases left in between.

The genes are TRBV24-1 and TRBJ1-2; D may be TRBD1 (6 bases). V dropped 6 bases and J dropped 5 bases, with 6 bases sitting between them. The CDR3 length is 11 residues. Germline V gives CDR1 KGHDR, CDR2 SFDVKD. The CDR3 reads CATSTGYGYTF. The CDR3 DNA is TGTGCCACCAGTACAGGGTATGGCTACACCTTC.

This chain connects TRBV18 to TRBJ2-4; D is undetermined. The CDR3 spans 17 residues. V was cut by 5 bases and J by 2 bases, with 19 bases left in between. Germline-derived CDR1 and CDR2 are KGHSH and LQKENI. CDR3 region: CASSDRTGRISKNIQYF. DNA for the CDR3: TGTGCCAGCTCAGACCGGACGGGCCGGATTTCCAAAAACATTCAGTACTTC.